One sample yielded the 22 T cell receptor beta chains listed below, sequenced in a study of control samples from healthy donors and cancer patients. Profiling relied on immunoSEQ multiplex PCR, and the TCRdb table lists in-frame clones only, not all of them. The table shows approximately 70,000 clones, with around four fifths occurring only once. The sample consisted of blood. Receptor source: a man aged 50-60 years in good health.

This rearrangement joins TRBV5-5 to TRBJ1-2; the match to TRBD1 covers 11 bases. The CDR3 runs 15 residues. The V segment lost 3 bases and the J segment 4 bases; nucleotides outside the gene matches: 5. Germline loops: CDR1 SGHKS, CDR2 YYEKEE (reference sequence). The CDR3 bases are TGTGCCAGCAGCTCTTCCGGGACAGGGGGCTATGGCTACACCTTC. It yields the protein CASSSSGTGGYGYTF.

The chain links TRBV11-3 to TRBJ2-7, with TRBD1 identical over 8 bases. The CDR3 is made up of 16 amino acids. CDR1 and CDR2 from the germline V gene are SGHNT and YENEEA. Trimming cost V 1 base and J 5 bases; bases outside gene matches: 10. The CDR3 is CASSLGGQGASNEQYF. CDR3 in DNA: TGTGCCAGCAGCTTAGGTGGCCAGGGGGCGAGTAACGAGCAGTACTTC.

This sequence joins TRBV6-1 and TRBJ1-4, with 8 bases identical to TRBD1. This CDR3 has 14 amino acids. Germline CDR1 is MNHNS and CDR2 is SASEGT. Unmatched junction bases numbered 4, after V lost 2 bases and J lost 8 bases. This CDR3 is CASSEPDRGEKLFF. The CDR3, as DNA: TGTGCCAGCAGTGAACCCGACAGGGGCGAAAAACTGTTTTTT.

V usage is TRBV6-5 and J usage is TRBJ1-2; tentatively, D is TRBD1 (6 bases). Trimming removed 5 bases from V and 4 bases from J, with 17 bases in between. From germline, CDR1 is MNHEY and CDR2 SVGAGI. The CDR3 runs to 15 residues. CDR3 DNA sequence: TGTGCCAGCAGTCGTCCAGGGGTGCGGGGCTATGGCTACACCTTC. It encodes CASSRPGVRGYGYTF.

The chain has TRBV19 and TRBJ1-1, with 7 bases aligning to TRBD1. Per germline, CDR1 LNHDA and CDR2 SQIVND (reference sequence). This CDR3 has 17 amino acids. V lost 8 bases to trimming and J lost 0 bases; unmatched junction nucleotides: 15. Written as DNA, the CDR3 is TGTGCCAGTTCTTTCAGAACCAGGGGGGACGTGAACACTGAAGCTTTCTTT. Amino acid sequence: CASSFRTRGDVNTEAFF.

The chain is built from TRBV11-3 and TRBJ2-1; D is ambiguous. The CDR3 is made up of 15 amino acids. V lost 5 bases, J lost 2 bases, and 13 bases lay in between. Germline V gene lookup returns CDR1 SGHNT and CDR2 YENEEA. The CDR3 sequence is CASSTKDEAYNEQFF. The CDR3 bases are TGTGCCAGCAGCACCAAGGACGAGGCCTACAATGAGCAGTTCTTC.

The chain has TRBV7-9 and TRBJ1-2, with D tentatively TRBD1 (6 bases). Deletions cut 5 bases from V and 8 bases from J, with 15 bases between. Germline assignment: CDR1 SEHNR and CDR2 FQNEAQ (reference sequence). The CDR3 spans 13 residues. This CDR3 is CASSKQGGKGYTF. The CDR3 DNA sequence: TGTGCCAGCAGCAAACAGGGAGGGAAAGGCTACACCTTC.

The gene calls are TRBV28 and TRBJ2-2; no firm D call. The CDR3 spans 11 residues. Germline V gene data show CDR1 as MDHEN and CDR2 as SYDVKM. V lost 11 bases and J 10 bases, leaving 14 bases between the germline ends. The CDR3 region has the DNA TGTGCCCCCTTGCCCGCGTCGGAGCTGTTTTTT. Its protein is CAPLPASELFF.

This rearrangement joins TRBV7-2 to TRBJ2-3; 9 positions agree with TRBD1. The ends lost 4 bases at V and 7 bases at J; junction bases unmatched: 9. This CDR3 has 15 residues. Germline V gene data show CDR1 as SGHTA and CDR2 as FQGNSA. CDR3 nucleotide sequence: TGTGCCAGCAGCTCAGGGGGGACAGGGTTAAATACGCAGTATTTT. Translated, it gives CASSSGGTGLNTQYF. Using reference TRBV7-2 and TRBJ2-3 for the parts outside the CDR3, the full variable domain is GAGVSQSPSNKVTEKGKDVELRCDPISGHTALYWYRQSLGQGLEFLIYFQGNSAPDKSGLPSDRFSAERTGGSVSTLTIQRTQQEDSAVYLCASSSGGTGLNTQYFGPGTRLTVL.

The chain has TRBV6-4 and TRBJ2-1; 7 positions match TRBD2. Losses at the gene ends were 0 bases for V and 8 bases for J; bases not matched to a gene: 4. Germline V gene sequence: CDR1 MRHNA, CDR2 SNTAGT. The CDR3 is 14 residues long. As DNA, the CDR3 is TGTGCCAGCAGTGACTCAGCGGGGCGGGATGAGCAGTTCTTC. Translated, it gives CASSDSAGRDEQFF.

The chain is built from TRBV28 and TRBJ1-3; D is undetermined. V shed 0 bases and J shed 0 bases, with 12 bases lying between them. The germline V gene has CDR1 MDHEN and CDR2 SYDVKM. The CDR3 is 17 amino acids. The CDR3 loop reads CASSLWTAASSGNTIYF. As DNA, the CDR3 is TGTGCCAGCAGTTTATGGACTGCCGCTAGCTCTGGAAACACCATATATTTT.

About this clone: The same CDR3 also results from other DNA sequences found in this sample. This rearrangement joins TRBV27 to TRBJ2-6; D possibly corresponds to TRBD1 (5 bases). There are 17 residues in the CDR3. V lost 4 bases and J lost 0, with 13 bases in between. CDR1 is MNHEY and CDR2 is SMNVEV in the germline V gene (reference sequence). CDR3 protein: CASSYEGVLSGANVLTF. The CDR3 DNA sequence: TGTGCCAGCAGTTATGAAGGGGTCCTCTCTGGGGCCAACGTCCTGACTTTC. Using reference TRBV27 and TRBJ2-6 for the parts outside the CDR3, the full variable domain is EAQVTQNPRYLITVTGKKLTVTCSQNMNHEYMSWYRQDPGLGLRQIYYSMNVEVTDKGDVPEGYKVSRKEKRNFPLILESPSPNQTSLYFCASSYEGVLSGANVLTFGAGSRLTVL.

A few counts support this clone. This chain links TRBV25-1 with TRBJ1-3, with 7 bases lining up with TRBD1. V lost 7 bases, J lost 3 bases, and 12 bases stayed unmatched. Germline CDR1 is MGHDK and CDR2 is SYGVNS. This CDR3 contains 16 residues. The CDR3 loop is CASMGRRQGFGNTIYF. Here the CDR3 DNA reads TGTGCCAGCATGGGACGCCGACAGGGATTTGGAAACACCATATATTTT.

The chain joins TRBV27 to TRBJ2-1; the match to TRBD2 covers 10 bases. The ends lost 2 bases at V and 9 bases at J; junction bases unmatched: 7. Germline loops: CDR1 MNHEY, CDR2 SMNVEV (reference sequence). CDR3 length: 15 amino acids. CDR3 sequence reads: CASSLLALAGAEQFF. The DNA of the CDR3 is TGTGCCAGCAGTTTACTGGCCCTAGCGGGAGCTGAGCAGTTCTTC.

This chain uses TRBV28 with TRBJ1-4; D gene uncertain. The ends were cut back, 2 bases at V and 5 bases at J, with 9 bases in the middle. This CDR3 is 14 amino acids long. Germline CDR1 and CDR2: MDHEN and SYDVKM. This CDR3 is CASSLVQRNEKLFF. CDR3 in DNA: TGTGCCAGCAGTTTAGTGCAGAGAAATGAAAAACTGTTTTTT.

The chain carries TRBV12-1 and TRBJ2-1; no check of the table's D call, TRBD1, against the DNA was made. TRBV12-1 represents a pseudogene. The CDR3 extends over 15 amino acids. The CDR3 region has the DNA TGTGCCAGCAGCTTTGGCAGGGGCGAGGACGATGAGCAGTTCTTC. Translating gives CASSFGRGEDDEQFF.

J is TRBJ1-3 and V is TRBV3-1 (or the pseudogene TRBV3-2); perhaps TRBD1 as D (5 bases). The CDR3 consists of 13 residues. From germline, CDR1 is LGHDT and CDR2 YNNKEL (reference sequence). Trimming pared 11 bases from V and 0 bases from J, leaving 11 bases between. CDR3 protein: CAAGTTSGNTIYF. The CDR3 coding sequence is TGTGCCGCGGGGACTACCTCTGGAAACACCATATATTTT.

The chain uses TRBV2 and TRBJ2-2; D not resolved. V was pared by 5 bases and J by 3 bases, with 22 bases between. There are 18 residues in the CDR3. Germline-derived CDR1 and CDR2 are SNHLY and FYNNEI. The CDR3 here is CASSTSGRPPRDTGELFF. CDR3 nucleotide sequence: TGTGCCAGCAGTACCTCGGGCAGACCCCCTCGAGACACCGGGGAGCTGTTTTTT.

The V gene is TRBV9, the J gene TRBJ2-7; 7 nucleotides line up with TRBD2. The CDR3 consists of 16 residues. The trim removed 0 bases at V and 0 bases at J, leaving 6 bases unmatched. CDR1 SGDLS and CDR2 YYNGEE come from the germline V gene. This CDR3 reads CASSVGGGGSSYEQYF. CDR3 coding DNA: TGTGCCAGCAGCGTAGGGGGTGGCGGGAGCTCCTACGAGCAGTACTTC.

The chain is built from TRBV5-1 and TRBJ2-3, with TRBD2 as a possible D gene (5 bases). There are 16 residues in the CDR3. Germline-derived CDR1 and CDR2 are SGHRS and YFSETQ. Between the trimmed V and J ends, which lost 4 bases and 0 bases, there was a span of 15 bases. CDR3 in amino acids: CASSRDTGSSTDTQYF. DNA of the CDR3: TGCGCCAGCAGCCGCGATACGGGATCCAGCACAGATACGCAGTATTTT.

CDR3 sequence (DNA): TGTGCCAGCAGCCTAAACCAGGGCATCCTCAACACCGGGGAGCTGTTTTTT. It codes for CASSLNQGILNTGELFF. The chain uses TRBV11-3 and TRBJ2-2; perhaps TRBD1 as D (5 bases). The V end lost 5 bases, the J end lost 2 bases, and 18 bases lay between the germline ends. The CDR3 contains 17 residues. Germline V CDR1 and CDR2: SGHNT, YENEEA.

To note about this clone: The junction shows a germline mismatch at one end, possibly a read error. The V and J genes are TRBV30 and TRBJ2-3; D perhaps matches TRBD1 (6 bases). In germline, CDR1 is GTSNPN, CDR2 SVGIG (reference sequence). CDR3 length equals 11 residues. The CDR3 bases are TGTGCCTGCCAAACAACAGGGCGGCCCTTTTTT. Amino acids: CACQTTGRPFF.